This entry is about one T cell receptor beta chain. The antigen remains unidentified. These data belong to a study of CD4 T cells in relation to SARS-CoV-2 and coronaviruses. CD4+ T cells from unexposed donors were obtained before the COVID-19 pandemic (2011-2018). Points from the study as a whole: Roughly 69% of donors had memory CD4+ clonotypes crossrecognizing SARS-CoV-2 and common cold coronavirus spike.

The germline V gene encodes CDR1 SNHLY and CDR2 FYNNEI. The CDR3 contains 14 residues. V was pared by 7 bases and J by 7 bases, with 14 bases between. Produced via immunoSEQ multiplex PCR; TCRdb's table is partial and in-frame only. The sample holds roughly 60,000 clones; approximately 94% are singletons and the top ten take approximately 0.14%. The origin of this receptor is a human donor in good health. Sequenced input: naive CD4+ T cells from PBMCs. Subset meaning: naive CD4+ T cells isolated by negative enrichment. The chain has TRBV2 and TRBJ1-6; perhaps TRBD1 as D (5 bases). CDR3 nucleotide sequence: TGTGCCAGCATCCCAGGGTCGCGCAATTCACCCCTCCACTTT. Amino acids: CASIPGSRNSPLHF. Full variable domain (rest looked up from reference TRBV2 and TRBJ1-6): EPEVTQTPSHQVTQMGQEVILRCVPISNHLYFYWYRQILGQKVEFLVSFYNNEISEKSEIFDDQFSVERPDGSNFTLKIRSTKLEDSAMYFCASIPGSRNSPLHFGNGTRLTVT.